The rows below give T cell receptor beta chains drawn from one sample of a study of cytomegalovirus exposure and HLA in healthy donors. Clones were sequenced by immunoSEQ multiplex PCR, and TCRdb holds only the in-frame ones, with some missing. The table records 97,000 or so clones, over 85% of them present only once. The specimen was PBMCs. The receptors were sampled from a woman younger than 30 in good health and CMV-seronegative. The CDR3 runs from the conserved cysteine through the conserved F or W. The D gene is left open where the match is weak. The size of a clone is reported for some rows only, either as once, few or many, or as a class for expanded clones.

J gene: TRBJ2-1; V gene: TRBV6-4; D gene: -; clone size: -; CDR3 protein: CASSDSDRSSYNEQFF; CDR3 DNA: TGTGCCAGCAGTGACTCTGACAGAAGCTCCTACAATGAGCAGTTCTTC
J gene: TRBJ2-7; V gene: TRBV6-1; D gene: -; clone size: -; CDR3 protein: CASSEATGFTYEQYF; CDR3 DNA: TGTGCCAGCAGTGAAGCGACGGGTTTCACCTACGAGCAGTACTTC
J gene: TRBJ2-1; V gene: TRBV29-1; D gene: -; clone size: -; CDR3 protein: CSVAGVTYNEQFF; CDR3 DNA: TGCAGCGTTGCGGGGGTTACCTACAATGAGCAGTTCTTC
J gene: TRBJ1-1; V gene: TRBV29-1; D gene: -; clone size: -; CDR3 protein: CSVGRDGAEAFF; CDR3 DNA: TGCAGCGTTGGGAGGGATGGCGCTGAAGCTTTCTTT
J gene: TRBJ1-2; V gene: TRBV6-6; D gene: -; clone size: -; CDR3 protein: CASSSRGGSYGYTF; CDR3 DNA: TGTGCCAGCAGTTCTCGGGGGGGTTCCTATGGCTACACCTTC
J gene: TRBJ2-2; V gene: TRBV5-1; D gene: -; clone size: -; CDR3 protein: CASSTGLAGELFF; CDR3 DNA: TGCGCCAGCAGCACAGGGTTGGCCGGGGAGCTGTTTTTT
J gene: TRBJ1-2; V gene: TRBV30; D gene: -; clone size: -; CDR3 protein: CAWQTSGGNGYTF; CDR3 DNA: TGTGCCTGGCAGACAAGCGGGGGCAATGGCTACACCTTC
J gene: TRBJ1-1; V gene: TRBV4-3; D gene: -; clone size: -; CDR3 protein: CASSQEGTGGEAFF; CDR3 DNA: TGCGCCAGCAGCCAAGAGGGGACGGGAGGGGAAGCTTTCTTT
J gene: TRBJ2-5; V gene: TRBV4-1; D gene: TRBD2; clone size: -; CDR3 protein: CASRRGLAGGRAETQYF; CDR3 DNA: TGCGCCAGCAGACGGGGACTAGCGGGAGGGCGGGCGGAGACCCAGTACTTC
J gene: TRBJ2-5; V gene: TRBV4-2; D gene: -; clone size: -; CDR3 protein: CASSQDGGLQRETQYF; CDR3 DNA: TGTGCCAGCAGCCAAGATGGCGGACTTCAGAGGGAGACCCAGTACTTC
J gene: TRBJ1-3; V gene: TRBV19; D gene: -; clone size: few; CDR3 protein: CASSIAGRTGNTIYF; CDR3 DNA: TGTGCCAGTAGTATAGCAGGGAGGACTGGAAACACCATATATTTT
J gene: TRBJ2-7; V gene: TRBV10-3; D gene: TRBD1; clone size: -; CDR3 protein: CAIRIAPGQLYEQYF; CDR3 DNA: TGTGCCATCAGGATAGCCCCGGGACAGCTGTACGAGCAGTACTTC
J gene: TRBJ1-4; V gene: TRBV6-1; D gene: -; clone size: few; CDR3 protein: CASRQEVREKLFF; CDR3 DNA: TGTGCCAGCAGACAGGAAGTCCGTGAAAAACTGTTTTTT
J gene: TRBJ1-2; V gene: TRBV10-3; D gene: -; clone size: -; CDR3 protein: CAISESPLSVSAGYTF; CDR3 DNA: TGTGCCATCAGTGAGTCGCCGTTATCCGTTAGTGCTGGCTACACCTTC
J gene: TRBJ2-2; V gene: TRBV5-4; D gene: TRBD2; clone size: -; CDR3 protein: CASSPGLAGGTQNGELFF; CDR3 DNA: TGTGCCAGCAGCCCAGGACTAGCGGGGGGCACGCAGAACGGGGAGCTGTTTTTT
J gene: TRBJ1-2; V gene: TRBV18; D gene: -; clone size: -; CDR3 protein: CASSPQGRPEEAYGYTF; CDR3 DNA: TGTGCCAGCTCACCACAGGGGAGGCCTGAGGAGGCGTATGGCTACACCTTC
J gene: TRBJ2-1; V gene: TRBV19; D gene: -; clone size: -; CDR3 protein: CASTRDFNNEQFF; CDR3 DNA: TGTGCCAGTACCCGGGACTTCAACAATGAGCAGTTCTTC
J gene: TRBJ2-5; V gene: TRBV7-2; D gene: TRBD1; clone size: -; CDR3 protein: CASSLALRGPRQETQYF; CDR3 DNA: TGTGCCAGCAGCTTAGCGCTTAGGGGGCCCCGCCAAGAGACCCAGTACTTC
J gene: TRBJ2-1; V gene: TRBV4-3; D gene: TRBD2; clone size: -; CDR3 protein: CASSQVVSGGAGSYNEQFF; CDR3 DNA: TGCGCCAGCAGCCAAGTTGTTAGCGGGGGGGCGGGCTCCTACAATGAGCAGTTCTTC
J gene: TRBJ2-1; V gene: TRBV6-6; D gene: TRBD1; clone size: -; CDR3 protein: CAGGQGEGREQFF; CDR3 DNA: TGTGCCGGTGGACAGGGGGAGGGTCGTGAGCAGTTCTTC
J gene: TRBJ2-2; V gene: TRBV5-6; D gene: -; clone size: -; CDR3 protein: CASSFPGFTGELFF; CDR3 DNA: TGTGCCAGCAGCTTCCCAGGGTTCACCGGGGAGCTGTTTTTT
J gene: TRBJ1-6; V gene: TRBV6-5; D gene: -; clone size: -; CDR3 protein: CASRNSYSPLHF; CDR3 DNA: TGTGCCAGCAGAAACAGCTATTCACCCCTCCACTTT
J gene: TRBJ1-5; V gene: TRBV10-3; D gene: -; clone size: -; CDR3 protein: CAISESGDIVTDQPQHF; CDR3 DNA: TGTGCCATCAGTGAAAGCGGGGATATAGTCACCGATCAGCCCCAGCATTTT
J gene: TRBJ1-5; V gene: TRBV7-8; D gene: -; clone size: -; CDR3 protein: CASSLVLSAGNNQPQHF; CDR3 DNA: TGTGCCAGCAGCTTAGTCCTATCGGCAGGGAACAATCAGCCCCAGCATTTT
J gene: TRBJ1-4; V gene: TRBV4-2; D gene: TRBD1; clone size: -; CDR3 protein: CASSQVRGSTNEKLFF; CDR3 DNA: TGTGCCAGCAGCCAAGTCAGGGGGTCAACTAATGAAAAACTGTTTTTT
J gene: TRBJ2-1; V gene: TRBV5-6; D gene: TRBD1; clone size: -; CDR3 protein: CASSPTGGSRNEQFF; CDR3 DNA: TGTGCCAGCAGCCCTACAGGGGGTAGTAGAAATGAGCAGTTCTTC
J gene: TRBJ2-7; V gene: TRBV18; D gene: TRBD1; clone size: -; CDR3 protein: CASSHGTDYEQYF; CDR3 DNA: TGTGCCAGCTCACACGGGACAGATTACGAGCAGTACTTC
J gene: TRBJ2-1; V gene: TRBV21-1; D gene: -; clone size: -; CDR3 protein: CASTLRWTTDNEQFF; CDR3 DNA: TGTGCCAGCACTCTGCGGTGGACTACCGACAATGAGCAGTTCTTC
J gene: TRBJ1-2; V gene: TRBV4-3; D gene: -; clone size: -; CDR3 protein: CASSQDRGGESGYTF; CDR3 DNA: TGCGCCAGCAGCCAAGATCGAGGGGGAGAGAGTGGCTACACCTTC
J gene: TRBJ2-3; V gene: TRBV9; D gene: -; clone size: -; CDR3 protein: CASSGSAGSGYTDTQYF; CDR3 DNA: TGTGCCAGCAGCGGATCGGCGGGTAGCGGCTACACAGATACGCAGTATTTT
J gene: TRBJ1-1; V gene: TRBV12-5; D gene: -; clone size: -; CDR3 protein: CASGLSGGAFF; CDR3 DNA: TGTGCTAGTGGTTTAAGTGGAGGAGCTTTCTTT
J gene: TRBJ2-7; V gene: TRBV12-5; D gene: TRBD2; clone size: -; CDR3 protein: CASGSHSGRAGEQYF; CDR3 DNA: TGTGCTAGTGGTTCTCATAGCGGGAGGGCCGGCGAGCAGTACTTC
J gene: TRBJ2-7; V gene: TRBV6-5; D gene: TRBD2; clone size: -; CDR3 protein: CASSRTSGRYEQYF; CDR3 DNA: TGTGCCAGCAGTCGGACTAGCGGGAGGTACGAGCAGTACTTC
J gene: TRBJ2-1; V gene: TRBV27; D gene: TRBD2; clone size: once; CDR3 protein: CASSSRLAAYNEQFF; CDR3 DNA: TGTGCCAGCAGTTCACGACTAGCAGCCTACAATGAGCAGTTCTTC
J gene: TRBJ2-6; V gene: TRBV29-1; D gene: -; clone size: -; CDR3 protein: CSVGEAPRGGANVLTF; CDR3 DNA: TGCAGCGTTGGGGAGGCCCCGAGAGGTGGGGCCAACGTCCTGACTTTC
J gene: TRBJ2-6; V gene: TRBV30; D gene: -; clone size: -; CDR3 protein: CAWIPVGANVLTF; CDR3 DNA: TGTGCCTGGATCCCCGTTGGGGCCAACGTCCTGACTTTC
J gene: TRBJ1-1; V gene: TRBV10-3; D gene: -; clone size: -; CDR3 protein: CAMHSGMNTEAFF; CDR3 DNA: TGTGCCATGCATTCAGGGATGAACACTGAAGCTTTCTTT
J gene: TRBJ2-7; V gene: TRBV9; D gene: -; clone size: once; CDR3 protein: CASSVSYSFYEQYF; CDR3 DNA: TGTGCCAGCAGCGTATCGTACTCTTTCTACGAGCAGTACTTC